This TCR beta chain was captured by sequencing in a study of T cells in Graves' hyperthyroidism and ophthalmopathy. Amplification of TCR beta CDR3 regions was performed using RNA transcripts as template. First-round RT-PCR targeting the TCR CDR3 was performed with the HTBI primer set. Via MiXCR, TCRdb re-called the multiplex PCR reads, giving one row per CDR3 protein. The sample carries some 620,000 distinct CDR3 sequences, around 15% recorded once. The study's findings and limits: Also found in blood were most expanded thyroid clonotypes above 0.001.

In this sample, this clonotype turned up many times. Its cognate antigen is unknown. Newly diagnosed hyperthyroidism, duration under 2 months, in patients aged 18 to 65. Every diagnosis used clinical symptoms, serum thyroxine and TRAb, thyroid ultrasound and orbital computed tomography. PBMCs came from 9 to 10 ml fresh peripheral blood. V lost 1 base, J lost 3 bases, and 12 bases lay in between. The CDR3 consists of 15 residues. V and J are TRBV12-3 or TRBV12-4 and TRBJ1-1, with D unclear. The sequenced material came from blood. This TCR was sampled from a young woman with Graves' hyperthyroidism. The CDR3 spells CASSLEGVGYTEAFF. In nucleotides, the CDR3 is TGTGCCAGCAGTTTAGAGGGAGTTGGGTACACTGAAGCTTTCTTT.